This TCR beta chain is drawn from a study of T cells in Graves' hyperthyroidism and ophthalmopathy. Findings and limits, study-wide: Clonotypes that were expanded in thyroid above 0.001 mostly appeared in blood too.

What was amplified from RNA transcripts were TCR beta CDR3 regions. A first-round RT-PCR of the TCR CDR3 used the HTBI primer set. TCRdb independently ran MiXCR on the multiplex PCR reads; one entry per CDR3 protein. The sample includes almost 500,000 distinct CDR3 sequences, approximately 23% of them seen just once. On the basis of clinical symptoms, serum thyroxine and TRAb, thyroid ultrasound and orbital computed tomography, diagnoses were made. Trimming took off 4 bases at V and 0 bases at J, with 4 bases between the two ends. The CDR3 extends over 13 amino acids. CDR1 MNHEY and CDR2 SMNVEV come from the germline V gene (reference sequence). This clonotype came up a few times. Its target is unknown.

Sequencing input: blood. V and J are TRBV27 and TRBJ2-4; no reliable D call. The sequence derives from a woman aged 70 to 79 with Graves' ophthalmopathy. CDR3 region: CASSSLAKNIQYF. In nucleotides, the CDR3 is TGTGCCAGCAGTTCCCTAGCCAAAAACATTCAGTACTTC.